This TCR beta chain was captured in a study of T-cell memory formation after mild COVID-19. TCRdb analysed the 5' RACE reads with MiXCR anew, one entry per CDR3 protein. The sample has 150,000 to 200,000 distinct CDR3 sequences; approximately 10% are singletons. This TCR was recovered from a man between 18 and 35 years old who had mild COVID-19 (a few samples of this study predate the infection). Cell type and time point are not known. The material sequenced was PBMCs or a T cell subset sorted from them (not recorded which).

The chain's CDR3 is CASSLGLWLQAGLYEQYF. The CDR3 coding sequence is TGCGCCAGCAGCTTGGGTCTCTGGTTGCAGGCGGGGCTCTACGAGCAGTACTTC. J is TRBJ2-7 and V is TRBV5-1; possibly TRBD2 for D (6 bases). Germline V CDR1 and CDR2: SGHRS, YFSETQ. This CDR3 is built from 18 residues. Trimming took off 0 bases at V and 3 bases at J, with 22 bases between the two ends.